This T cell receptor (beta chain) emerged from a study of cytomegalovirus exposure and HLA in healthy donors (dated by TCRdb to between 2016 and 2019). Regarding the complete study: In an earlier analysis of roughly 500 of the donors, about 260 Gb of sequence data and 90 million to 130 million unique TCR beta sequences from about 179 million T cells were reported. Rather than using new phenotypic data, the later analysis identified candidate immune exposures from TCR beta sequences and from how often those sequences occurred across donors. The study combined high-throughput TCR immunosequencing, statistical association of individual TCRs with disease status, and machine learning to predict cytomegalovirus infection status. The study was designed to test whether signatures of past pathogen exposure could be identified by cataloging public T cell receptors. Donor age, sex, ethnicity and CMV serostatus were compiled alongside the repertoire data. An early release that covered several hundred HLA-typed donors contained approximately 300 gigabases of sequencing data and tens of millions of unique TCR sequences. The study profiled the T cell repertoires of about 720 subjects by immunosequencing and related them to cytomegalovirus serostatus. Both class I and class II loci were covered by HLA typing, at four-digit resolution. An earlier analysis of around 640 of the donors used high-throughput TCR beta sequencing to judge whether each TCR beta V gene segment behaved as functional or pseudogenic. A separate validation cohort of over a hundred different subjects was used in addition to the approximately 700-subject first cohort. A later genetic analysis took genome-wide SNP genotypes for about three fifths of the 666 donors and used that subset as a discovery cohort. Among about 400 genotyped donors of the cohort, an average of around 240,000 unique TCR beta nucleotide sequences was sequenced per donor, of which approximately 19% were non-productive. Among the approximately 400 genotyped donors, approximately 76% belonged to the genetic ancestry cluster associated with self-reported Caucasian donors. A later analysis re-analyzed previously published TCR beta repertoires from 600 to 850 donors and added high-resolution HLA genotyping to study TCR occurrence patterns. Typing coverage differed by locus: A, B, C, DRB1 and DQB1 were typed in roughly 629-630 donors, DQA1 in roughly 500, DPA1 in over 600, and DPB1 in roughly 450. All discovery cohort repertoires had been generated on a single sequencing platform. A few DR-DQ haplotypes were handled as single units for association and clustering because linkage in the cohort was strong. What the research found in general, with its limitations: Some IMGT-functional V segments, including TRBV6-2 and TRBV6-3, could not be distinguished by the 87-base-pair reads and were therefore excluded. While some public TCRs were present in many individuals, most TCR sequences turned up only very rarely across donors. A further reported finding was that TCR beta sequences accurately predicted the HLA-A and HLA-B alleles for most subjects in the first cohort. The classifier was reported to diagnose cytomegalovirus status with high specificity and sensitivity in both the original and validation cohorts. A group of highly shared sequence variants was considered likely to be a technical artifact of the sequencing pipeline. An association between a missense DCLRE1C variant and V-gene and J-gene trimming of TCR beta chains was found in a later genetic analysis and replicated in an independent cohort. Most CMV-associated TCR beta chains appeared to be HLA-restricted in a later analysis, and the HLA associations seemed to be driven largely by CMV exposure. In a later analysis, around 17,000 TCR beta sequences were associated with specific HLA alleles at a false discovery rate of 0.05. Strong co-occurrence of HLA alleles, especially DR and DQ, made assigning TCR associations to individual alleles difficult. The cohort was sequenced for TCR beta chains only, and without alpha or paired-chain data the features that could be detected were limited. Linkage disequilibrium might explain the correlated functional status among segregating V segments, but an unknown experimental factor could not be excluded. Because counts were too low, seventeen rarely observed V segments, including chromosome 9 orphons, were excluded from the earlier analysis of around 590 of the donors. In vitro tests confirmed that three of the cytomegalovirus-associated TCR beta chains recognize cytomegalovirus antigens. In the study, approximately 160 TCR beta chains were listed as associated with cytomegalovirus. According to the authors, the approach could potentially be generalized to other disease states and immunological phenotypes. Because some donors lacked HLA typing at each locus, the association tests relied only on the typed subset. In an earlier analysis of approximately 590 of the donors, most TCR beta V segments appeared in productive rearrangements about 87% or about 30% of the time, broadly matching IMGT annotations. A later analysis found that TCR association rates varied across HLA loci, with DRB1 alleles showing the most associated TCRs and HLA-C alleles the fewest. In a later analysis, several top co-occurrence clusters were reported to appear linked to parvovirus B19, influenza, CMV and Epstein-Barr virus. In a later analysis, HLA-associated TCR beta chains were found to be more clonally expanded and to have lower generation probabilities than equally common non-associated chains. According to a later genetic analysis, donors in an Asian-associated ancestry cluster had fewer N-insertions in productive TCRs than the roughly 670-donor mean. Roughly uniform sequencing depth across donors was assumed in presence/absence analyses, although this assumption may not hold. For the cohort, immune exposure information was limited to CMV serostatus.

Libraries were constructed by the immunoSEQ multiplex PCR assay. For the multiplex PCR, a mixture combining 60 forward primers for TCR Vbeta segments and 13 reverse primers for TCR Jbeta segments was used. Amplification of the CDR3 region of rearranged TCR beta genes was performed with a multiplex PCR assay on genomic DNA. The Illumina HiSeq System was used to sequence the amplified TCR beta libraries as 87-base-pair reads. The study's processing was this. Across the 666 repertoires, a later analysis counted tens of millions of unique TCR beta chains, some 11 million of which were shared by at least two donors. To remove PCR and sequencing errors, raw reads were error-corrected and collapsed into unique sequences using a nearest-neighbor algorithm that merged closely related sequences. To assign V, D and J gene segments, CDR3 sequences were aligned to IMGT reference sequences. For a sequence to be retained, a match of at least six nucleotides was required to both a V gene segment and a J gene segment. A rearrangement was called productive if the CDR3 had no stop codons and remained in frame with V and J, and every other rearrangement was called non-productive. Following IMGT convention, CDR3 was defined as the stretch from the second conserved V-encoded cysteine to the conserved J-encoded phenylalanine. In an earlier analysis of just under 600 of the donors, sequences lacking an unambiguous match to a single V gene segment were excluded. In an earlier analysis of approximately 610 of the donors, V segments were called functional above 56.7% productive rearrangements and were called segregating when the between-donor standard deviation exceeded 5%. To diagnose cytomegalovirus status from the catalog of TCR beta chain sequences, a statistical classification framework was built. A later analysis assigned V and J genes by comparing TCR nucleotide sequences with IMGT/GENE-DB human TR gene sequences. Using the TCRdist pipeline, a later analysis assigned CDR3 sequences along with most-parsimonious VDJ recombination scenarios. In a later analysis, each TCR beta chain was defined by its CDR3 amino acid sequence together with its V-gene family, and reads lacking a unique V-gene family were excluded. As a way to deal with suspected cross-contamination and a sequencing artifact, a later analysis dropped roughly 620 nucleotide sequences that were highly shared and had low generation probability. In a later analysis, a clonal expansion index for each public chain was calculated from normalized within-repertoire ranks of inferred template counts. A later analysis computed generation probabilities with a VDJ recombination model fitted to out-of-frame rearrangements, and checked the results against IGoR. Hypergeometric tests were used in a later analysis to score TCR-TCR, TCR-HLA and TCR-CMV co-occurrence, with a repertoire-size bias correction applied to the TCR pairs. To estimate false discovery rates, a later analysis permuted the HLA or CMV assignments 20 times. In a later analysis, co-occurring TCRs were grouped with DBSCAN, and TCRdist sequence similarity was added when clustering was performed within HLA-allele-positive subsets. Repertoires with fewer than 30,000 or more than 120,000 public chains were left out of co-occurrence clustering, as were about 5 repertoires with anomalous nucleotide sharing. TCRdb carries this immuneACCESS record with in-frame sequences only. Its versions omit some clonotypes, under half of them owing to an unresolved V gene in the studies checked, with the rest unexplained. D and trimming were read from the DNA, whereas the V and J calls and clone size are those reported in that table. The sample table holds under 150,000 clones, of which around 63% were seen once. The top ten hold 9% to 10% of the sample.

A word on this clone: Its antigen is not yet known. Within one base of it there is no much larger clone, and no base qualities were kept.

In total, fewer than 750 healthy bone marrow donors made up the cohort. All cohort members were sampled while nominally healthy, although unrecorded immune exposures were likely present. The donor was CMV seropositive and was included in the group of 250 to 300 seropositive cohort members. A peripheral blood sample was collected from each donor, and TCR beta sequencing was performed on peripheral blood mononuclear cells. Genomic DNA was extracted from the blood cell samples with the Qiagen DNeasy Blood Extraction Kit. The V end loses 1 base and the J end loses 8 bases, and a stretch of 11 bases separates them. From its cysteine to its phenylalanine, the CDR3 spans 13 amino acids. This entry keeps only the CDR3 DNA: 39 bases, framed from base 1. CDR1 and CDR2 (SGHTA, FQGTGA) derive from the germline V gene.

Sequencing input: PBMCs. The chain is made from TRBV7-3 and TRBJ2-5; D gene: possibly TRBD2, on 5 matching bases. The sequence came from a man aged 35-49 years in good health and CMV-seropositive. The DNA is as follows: TGTGCCAGCAGCTTAAATGCGGGTAGAACCCAGTACTTC. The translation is CASSLNAGRTQYF.